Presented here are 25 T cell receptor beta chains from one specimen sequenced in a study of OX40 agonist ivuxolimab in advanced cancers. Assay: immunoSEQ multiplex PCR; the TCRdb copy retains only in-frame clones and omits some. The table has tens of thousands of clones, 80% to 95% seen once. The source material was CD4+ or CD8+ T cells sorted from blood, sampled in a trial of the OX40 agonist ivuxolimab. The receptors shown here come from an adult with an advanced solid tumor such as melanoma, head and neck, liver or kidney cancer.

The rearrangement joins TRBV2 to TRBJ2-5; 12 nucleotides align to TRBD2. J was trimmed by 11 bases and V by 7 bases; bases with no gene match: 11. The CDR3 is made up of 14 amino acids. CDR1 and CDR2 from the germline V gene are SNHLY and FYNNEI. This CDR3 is CASTFASGRGEQYF. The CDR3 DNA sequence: TGTGCCAGCACTTTCGCTAGCGGGAGGGGGGAGCAGTACTTC.

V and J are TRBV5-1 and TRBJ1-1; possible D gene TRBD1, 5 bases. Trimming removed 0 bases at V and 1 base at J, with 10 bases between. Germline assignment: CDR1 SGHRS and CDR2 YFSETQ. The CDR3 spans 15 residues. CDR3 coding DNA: TGCGCCAGCAGCTTGGAGGGACGTACGAACACTGAAGCTTTCTTT. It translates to CASSLEGRTNTEAFF.

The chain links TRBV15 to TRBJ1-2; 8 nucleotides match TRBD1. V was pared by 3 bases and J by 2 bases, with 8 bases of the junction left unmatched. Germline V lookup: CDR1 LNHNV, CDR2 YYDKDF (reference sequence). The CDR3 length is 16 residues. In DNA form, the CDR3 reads TGTGCCACCAGCAGGGGAGGGACAGGAGCGAACTATGGCTACACCTTC. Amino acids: CATSRGGTGANYGYTF.

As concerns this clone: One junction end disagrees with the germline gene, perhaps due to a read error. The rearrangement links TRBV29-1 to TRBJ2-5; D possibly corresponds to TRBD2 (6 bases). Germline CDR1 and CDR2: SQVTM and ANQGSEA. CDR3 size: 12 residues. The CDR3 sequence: CSIDGGGETQYF. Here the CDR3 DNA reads TGCAGCATTGATGGGGGAGGCGAGACCCAGTACTTC.

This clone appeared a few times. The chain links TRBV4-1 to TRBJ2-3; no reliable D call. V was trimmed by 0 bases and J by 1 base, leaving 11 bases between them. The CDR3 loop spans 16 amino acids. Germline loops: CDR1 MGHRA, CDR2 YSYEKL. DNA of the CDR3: TGCGCCAGCAGCCAAGATCCCCGTCCTGGCACAGATACGCAGTATTTT. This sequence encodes CASSQDPRPGTDTQYF.

The CDR3 is CASSQSGNTIYF. CDR3 sequence (DNA): TGTGCCAGCAGCCAATCGGGGAACACCATATATTTT. The chain combines TRBV16 with TRBJ1-3; D call uncertain. The germline CDR1 and CDR2 sequences are KGHSY and FQNENV. Trimming removed 0 bases from V and 7 bases from J, with 4 bases in between. CDR3 length equals 12 residues.

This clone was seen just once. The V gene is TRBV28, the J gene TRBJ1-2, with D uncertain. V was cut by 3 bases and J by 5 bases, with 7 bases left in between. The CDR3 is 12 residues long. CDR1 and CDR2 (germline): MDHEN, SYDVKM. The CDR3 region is CASSLPQYGYTF. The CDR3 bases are TGTGCCAGCAGTTTGCCGCAATATGGCTACACCTTC.

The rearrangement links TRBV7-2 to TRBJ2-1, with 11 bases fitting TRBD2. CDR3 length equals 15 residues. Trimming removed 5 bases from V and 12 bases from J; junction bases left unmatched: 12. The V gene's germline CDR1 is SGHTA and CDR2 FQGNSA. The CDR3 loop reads CASSQLAGAKRGQFF. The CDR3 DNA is TGTGCCAGCAGCCAACTAGCGGGAGCCAAGAGGGGGCAGTTCTTC.

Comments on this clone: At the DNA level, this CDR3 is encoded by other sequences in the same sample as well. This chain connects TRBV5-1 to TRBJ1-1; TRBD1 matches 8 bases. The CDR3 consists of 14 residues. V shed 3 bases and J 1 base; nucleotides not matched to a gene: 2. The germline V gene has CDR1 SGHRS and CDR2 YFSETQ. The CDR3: CASSSTGGNTEAFF. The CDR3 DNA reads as TGCGCCAGCAGCTCCACAGGGGGGAACACTGAAGCTTTCTTT.

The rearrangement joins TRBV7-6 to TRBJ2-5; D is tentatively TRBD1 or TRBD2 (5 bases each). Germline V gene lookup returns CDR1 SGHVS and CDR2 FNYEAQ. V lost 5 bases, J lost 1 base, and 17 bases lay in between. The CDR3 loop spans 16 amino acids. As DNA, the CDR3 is TGTGCCAGCAGCCCAGGGACGGCCCTTATCCAAGAGACCCAGTACTTC. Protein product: CASSPGTALIQETQYF.

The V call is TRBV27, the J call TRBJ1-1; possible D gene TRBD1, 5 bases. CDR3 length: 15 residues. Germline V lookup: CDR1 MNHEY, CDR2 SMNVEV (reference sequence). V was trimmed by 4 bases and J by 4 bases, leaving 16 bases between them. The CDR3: CASSSSLGGGTEAFF. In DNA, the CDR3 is TGTGCCAGCAGTTCTAGCCTCGGGGGAGGCACTGAAGCTTTCTTT.

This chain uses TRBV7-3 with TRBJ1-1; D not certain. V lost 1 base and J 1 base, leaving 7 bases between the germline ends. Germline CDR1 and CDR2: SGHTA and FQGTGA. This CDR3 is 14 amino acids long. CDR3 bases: TGTGCCAGCAGCTTAAGTCCAGGGAACACTGAAGCTTTCTTT. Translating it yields CASSLSPGNTEAFF.

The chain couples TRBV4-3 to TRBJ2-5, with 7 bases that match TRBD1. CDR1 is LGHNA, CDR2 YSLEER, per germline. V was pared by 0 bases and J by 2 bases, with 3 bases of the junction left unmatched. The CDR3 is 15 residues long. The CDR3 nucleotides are TGCGCCAGCAGCCAAGATCTCAGGGGGCAAGAGACCCAGTACTTC. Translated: CASSQDLRGQETQYF.

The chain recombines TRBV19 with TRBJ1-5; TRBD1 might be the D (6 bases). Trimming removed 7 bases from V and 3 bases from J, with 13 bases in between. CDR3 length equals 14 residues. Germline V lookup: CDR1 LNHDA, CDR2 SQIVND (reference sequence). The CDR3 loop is CASTQTGPNQPQHF. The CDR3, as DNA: TGTGCCAGTACCCAGACAGGCCCCAATCAGCCCCAGCATTTT.

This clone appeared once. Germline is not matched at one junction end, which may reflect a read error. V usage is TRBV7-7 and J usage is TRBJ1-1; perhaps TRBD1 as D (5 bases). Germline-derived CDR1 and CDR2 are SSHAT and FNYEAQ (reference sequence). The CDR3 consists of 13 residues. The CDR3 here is CASSRVEDTEAFF. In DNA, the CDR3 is TGTGCTAGCAGCAGGGTAGAAGACACTGAAGCTTTCTTT.

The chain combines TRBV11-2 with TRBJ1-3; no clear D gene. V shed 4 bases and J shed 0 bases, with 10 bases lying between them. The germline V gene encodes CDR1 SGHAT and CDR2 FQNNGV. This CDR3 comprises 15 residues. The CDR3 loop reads CASSSGWGSGNTIYF. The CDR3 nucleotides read TGTGCCAGCAGCTCGGGGTGGGGCTCTGGAAACACCATATATTTT.

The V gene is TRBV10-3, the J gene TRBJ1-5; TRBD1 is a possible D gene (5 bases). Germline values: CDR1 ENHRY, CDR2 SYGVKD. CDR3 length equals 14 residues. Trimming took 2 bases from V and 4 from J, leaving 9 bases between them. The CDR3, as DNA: TGTGCCATCAGTGAGGGGGCAGGGAATCAGCCCCAGCATTTT. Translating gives CAISEGAGNQPQHF.

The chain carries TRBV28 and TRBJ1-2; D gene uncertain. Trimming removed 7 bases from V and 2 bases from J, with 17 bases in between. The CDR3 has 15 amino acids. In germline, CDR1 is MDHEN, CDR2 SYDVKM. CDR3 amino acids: CASTPSWQPNYGYTF. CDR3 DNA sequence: TGTGCCAGCACCCCCTCCTGGCAGCCCAACTATGGCTACACCTTC.

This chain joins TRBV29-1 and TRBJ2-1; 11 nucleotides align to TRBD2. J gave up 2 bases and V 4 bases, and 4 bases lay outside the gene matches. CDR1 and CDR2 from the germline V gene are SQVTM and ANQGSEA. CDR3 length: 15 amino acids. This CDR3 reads CSVAGTSGAYNEQFF. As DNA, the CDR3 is TGCAGCGTTGCCGGGACTAGCGGAGCCTACAATGAGCAGTTCTTC.

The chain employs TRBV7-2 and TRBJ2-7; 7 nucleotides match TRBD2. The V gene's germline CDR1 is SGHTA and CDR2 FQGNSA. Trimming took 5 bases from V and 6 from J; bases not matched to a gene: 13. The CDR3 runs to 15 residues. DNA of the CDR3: TGTGCCAGCAGCGAACCGGGACTAAGCCGGGGCGAGCAGTACTTC. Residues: CASSEPGLSRGEQYF.

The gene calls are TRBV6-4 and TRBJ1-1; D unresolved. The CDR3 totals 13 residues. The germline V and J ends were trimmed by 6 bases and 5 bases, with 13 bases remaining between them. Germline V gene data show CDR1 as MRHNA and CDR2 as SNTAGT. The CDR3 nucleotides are TGTGCCAGCAGGCTGACCGCTTTGACTGAAGCTTTCTTT. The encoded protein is CASRLTALTEAFF.

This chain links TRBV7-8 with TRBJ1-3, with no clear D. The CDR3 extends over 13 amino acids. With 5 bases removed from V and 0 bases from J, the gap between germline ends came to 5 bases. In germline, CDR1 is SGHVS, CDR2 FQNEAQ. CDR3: CASSPYSGNTIYF. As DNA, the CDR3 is TGTGCCAGCAGCCCCTACTCTGGAAACACCATATATTTT.

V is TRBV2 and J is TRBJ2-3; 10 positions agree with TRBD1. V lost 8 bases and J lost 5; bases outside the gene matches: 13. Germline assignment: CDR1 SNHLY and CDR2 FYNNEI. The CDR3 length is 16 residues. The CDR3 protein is CASGGGTGVRGDTQYF. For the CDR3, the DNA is TGTGCCAGCGGCGGTGGGACAGGGGTAAGAGGAGATACGCAGTATTTT.

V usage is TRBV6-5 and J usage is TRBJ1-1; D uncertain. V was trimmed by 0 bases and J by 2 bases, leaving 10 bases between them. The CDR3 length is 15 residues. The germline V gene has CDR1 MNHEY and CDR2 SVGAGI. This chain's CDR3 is CASSYSIYSNTEAFF. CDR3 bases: TGTGCCAGCAGTTACTCTATTTACAGTAACACTGAAGCTTTCTTT.

CDR3 coding DNA: TGTGCCAGTAGTATGGAGGCCAGTCGCGAGCAGTTCTTC. This codes for CASSMEASREQFF. The chain couples TRBV19 to TRBJ2-1; possible D gene TRBD2, 5 bases. The V gene lost 3 bases and the J gene lost 10 bases, with 13 bases spanning the gap. CDR1 is LNHDA, CDR2 SQIVND, per germline (reference sequence). CDR3 length: 13 residues.